A selection of T cell receptor beta chains follows, all from one sample in a study of blood T cells in healthy people across ages. TCRdb independently ran MiXCR on the 5' RACE reads; one entry per CDR3 protein. The sample has 590,000 or so distinct CDR3 sequences; roughly 31% are singletons. Sequenced input: blood. These receptors were obtained from a woman of 80 years or more in good health. CDR3s include the opening cysteine and the closing phenylalanine or tryptophan. A D gene is named only where the DNA matches it firmly. A row's size may be missing; if present it is once, few, many or a size class.

d_call | j_call | v_call | clone_size | cdr3_nt | cdr3_aa
- | TRBJ1-6 | TRBV11-2 | - | TGTGCCAGCAGCGCCGGAACTAATAATTCACCCCTCCACTTT | CASSAGTNNSPLHF
- | TRBJ1-2 | TRBV28 | few | TGTGCCACCCAGGGGCAGGGAGTCTATGGCTACACCTTC | CATQGQGVYGYTF
- | TRBJ2-7 | TRBV7-2 | once | TGTGCCAGCAGAACCGCGGGACAGCCTACCTACGAGCAGTACTTC | CASRTAGQPTYEQYF
TRBD1 | TRBJ2-4 | TRBV6-2/TRBV6-3 | many | TGTGCCAGCAGTATCCAGGGGGCTGGAAACATTCAGTACTTC | CASSIQGAGNIQYF
- | TRBJ2-7 | TRBV7-2 | many | TGTGCCAGCAGCTTGATACGCTCCTACGAGCAGTACTTC | CASSLIRSYEQYF
TRBD2 | TRBJ2-3 | TRBV20-1 | - | TGCAGTGCATGGGGGGGGACCGCCACAGATACGCAGTATTTT | CSAWGGTATDTQYF
TRBD2 | TRBJ2-1 | TRBV5-1 | many | TGCGCCAGCAGCCCGACTAGCGGGGGGCCCAATGAGCAGTTCTTC | CASSPTSGGPNEQFF
TRBD2 | TRBJ2-1 | TRBV6-1 | - | TGTGCCAGCAGTAAGGGACTAGCGGGGGGGGTTGAGCAGTTCTTC | CASSKGLAGGVEQFF
- | TRBJ2-7 | TRBV2 | few | TGTGCCAGCATTTCCGGACAGAACTACGAGCAGTACTTC | CASISGQNYEQYF
- | TRBJ1-1 | TRBV3-1 | few | TGTGCCAGCAGCATAAGGGTCTTAAACACTGAAGCTTTCTTT | CASSIRVLNTEAFF
TRBD1 | TRBJ2-3 | TRBV20-1 | many | TGCAGTGCTAGTTTCGACAGGGGGTCAGATACGCAGTATTTT | CSASFDRGSDTQYF
TRBD2 | TRBJ2-1 | TRBV20-1 | - | TGCAGTGCTAGAGATCGCCTAGCGGGGGGATACAATGAGCAGTTCTTC | CSARDRLAGGYNEQFF
- | TRBJ2-5 | TRBV5-1 | many | TGCGCCAGCAGCTTGGGCCGGGACATACAAGAGACCCAGTACTTC | CASSLGRDIQETQYF
- | TRBJ1-3 | TRBV30 | - | TGTGCCTGGAGTCCGACAGCTTCTGGAAACACCATATATTTT | CAWSPTASGNTIYF
- | TRBJ2-7 | TRBV20-1 | many | TGCAGTGCAGAGAGGGAAGGGTCCCACGAGCAGTACTTC | CSAEREGSHEQYF
TRBD2 | TRBJ2-1 | TRBV14 | few | TGTGCCAGCACCGGACTAGGGAGGGACGAGCAGTTCTTC | CASTGLGRDEQFF
TRBD1 | TRBJ1-5 | TRBV6-6 | many | TGTGCCAGCAGTTTATTCCGGGACAGGGCGAATCAGCCCCAGCATTTT | CASSLFRDRANQPQHF
TRBD1 | TRBJ2-7 | TRBV9 | many | TGTGCCAGCAGCGTAGAAGGACAGGGGTCCCACGAGCAGTACTTC | CASSVEGQGSHEQYF
- | TRBJ1-2 | TRBV6-5 | many | TGTGCCAGCAGACCCCCTCGGGATGGCTACACCTTC | CASRPPRDGYTF
TRBD1 | TRBJ1-1 | TRBV20-1 | many | TGCAGTGCTTACAGGGGGCGATCAACTGAAGCTTTCTTT | CSAYRGRSTEAFF
- | TRBJ1-5 | TRBV7-3 | few | TGTGCCAGCAGCTTAAGAGGGGGACCGAACCAGCCCCAGCATTTT | CASSLRGGPNQPQHF
- | TRBJ1-2 | TRBV4-1 | many | TGCGCCAGCAGCCAAGATACCGGGGGATACTATGGCTACACCTTC | CASSQDTGGYYGYTF